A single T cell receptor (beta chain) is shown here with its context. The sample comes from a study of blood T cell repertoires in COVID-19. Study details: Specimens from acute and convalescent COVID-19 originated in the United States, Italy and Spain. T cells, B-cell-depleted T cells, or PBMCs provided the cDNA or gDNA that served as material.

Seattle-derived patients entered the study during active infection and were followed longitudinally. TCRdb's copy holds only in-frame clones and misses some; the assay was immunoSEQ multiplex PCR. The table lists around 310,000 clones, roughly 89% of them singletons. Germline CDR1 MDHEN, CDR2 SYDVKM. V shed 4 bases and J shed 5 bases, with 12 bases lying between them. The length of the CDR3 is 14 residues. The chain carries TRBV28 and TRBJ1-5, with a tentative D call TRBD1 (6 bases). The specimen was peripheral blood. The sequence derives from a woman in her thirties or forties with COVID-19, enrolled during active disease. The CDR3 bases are TGTGCCAGCAGTTCAGGACAGAGCCATCAGCCCCAGCATTTT. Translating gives CASSSGQSHQPQHF.